Listed here are 12 T cell receptor beta chains from one sample, sequenced in a study of blood T cell repertoires in COVID-19. Profiled with immunoSEQ multiplex PCR; TCRdb holds only in-frame clones, not every one. The sample records approximately 65,000 clones, over 75% being singletons. Sequenced: peripheral blood. The origin of the receptors is a man aged 55-75 years with acute or convalescent COVID-19.

This chain connects TRBV11-2 to TRBJ1-2, with 12 nucleotides matching TRBD1. Unmatched junction bases numbered 13, after V lost 6 bases and J lost 8 bases. This CDR3 region has 16 residues. Germline V gene sequence: CDR1 SGHAT, CDR2 FQNNGV. The CDR3 bases are TGTGCCAGCAGGACCTCGGGGACAGGGGGCCTAGGAGGCTACACCTTC. Its translation: CASRTSGTGGLGGYTF.

This rearrangement joins TRBV7-9 to TRBJ2-1; a possible D gene is TRBD1 (5 bases). The germline V gene has CDR1 SEHNR and CDR2 FQNEAQ (reference sequence). The germline V and J ends were trimmed by 1 base and 5 bases, with 9 bases remaining between them. CDR3 length: 14 residues. CDR3 bases: TGTGCCAGCAGCTTAGATTTCAGGGACAATGAGCAGTTCTTC. Translation gives CASSLDFRDNEQFF.

The chain carries TRBV29-1 and TRBJ1-2; 10 bases align to TRBD1. Germline V gene lookup returns CDR1 SQVTM and CDR2 ANQGSEA. With 0 bases clipped from V and 6 bases from J, the junction kept 4 bases outside the gene matches. CDR3 size: 14 residues. CDR3: CSVEEGTGEDGYTF. The CDR3 DNA reads TGCAGCGTTGAAGAAGGGACAGGGGAGGATGGCTACACCTTC.

The chain recombines TRBV4-3 with TRBJ2-7; 7 bases agree with TRBD2. Trimming cost V 1 base and J 2 bases; bases outside gene matches: 2. Germline V gives CDR1 LGHNA, CDR2 YSLEER. The CDR3 sequence is 14 residues long. The CDR3 DNA is TGCGCCAGCAGCCAAGGAGCGGGAACCTACGAGCAGTACTTC. Protein sequence: CASSQGAGTYEQYF.

The J gene is TRBJ2-1, the V gene TRBV7-2; D remains ambiguous. Germline CDR1 and CDR2: SGHTA and FQGNSA. The V end was cut by 7 bases, the J end by 4 bases, with 14 bases between. The CDR3 has 14 residues. Here the CDR3 reads CASTLPRQYNEQFF. In nucleotides, the CDR3 is TGTGCCAGCACCCTCCCGCGGCAATACAATGAGCAGTTCTTC.

The chain is built from TRBV18 and TRBJ1-2; TRBD1 aligns across 9 bases. The ends lost 3 bases at V and 6 bases at J; junction bases unmatched: 8. In germline, CDR1 is KGHSH, CDR2 LQKENI. The CDR3 loop spans 15 amino acids. The chain's CDR3 is CASSPMGQGWNGYTF. CDR3 nucleotide sequence: TGTGCCAGCTCACCCATGGGACAGGGATGGAATGGCTACACCTTC.

This sequence joins TRBV6-5 and TRBJ1-1; D gene uncertain. Trimming removed 10 bases from V and 10 bases from J, with 16 bases in between. Germline V gene data show CDR1 as MNHEY and CDR2 as SVGAGI. The CDR3 extends over 11 amino acids. For the CDR3, the DNA is TGTGCCACTCTAACAGCGGTGCGAGCTTTCTTT. Residues: CATLTAVRAFF.

Note on this clone: A read error may produce the germline difference seen at one junction end. J is TRBJ2-1 and V is TRBV7-7; a weak D match, TRBD2 (7 bases). CDR1 is SSHAT, CDR2 FNYEAQ, per germline (reference sequence). This CDR3 is 13 amino acids long. The CDR3 here is CASSRNREGEQFF. CDR3 DNA: TGTGCTAGCAGCCGGAACAGGGAGGGTGAGCAGTTCTTC.

The chain carries TRBV5-4 and TRBJ2-3; 10 bases are a match to TRBD2. Germline lookup yields CDR1 SGHNT and CDR2 YYREEE (reference sequence). This CDR3 is built from 16 residues. The junction had 5 bases not matched to a gene; V was cut back by 0 bases and J by 4 bases. CDR3 sequence reads: CASSLASGGWADTQYF. The CDR3 DNA reads as TGTGCCAGCAGCTTGGCTAGCGGGGGCTGGGCAGATACGCAGTATTTT.

The chain carries TRBV5-8 and TRBJ2-7; TRBD2 might be the D (7 bases). V lost 6 bases to trimming and J lost 1 base, with 17 bases between them. Germline V lookup: CDR1 SGHTS, CDR2 YDEGEE. This CDR3 comprises 15 residues. The CDR3 DNA is TGTGCCAGCAACCCTCGGGGGGCAAGTTCCTACGAGCAGTACTTC. Protein product: CASNPRGASSYEQYF. Full variable domain (outside the CDR3, taken from reference TRBV5-8 and TRBJ2-7): EAGVTQSPTHLIKTRGQQATLRCSPISGHTSVYWYQQALGLGLQFLLWYDEGEERNRGNFPPRFSGRQFPNYSSELNVNALELEDSALYLCASNPRGASSYEQYFGPGTRLTVT.

This chain joins TRBV2 and TRBJ1-5; tentative D call: TRBD1 (6 bases). V was pared by 3 bases and J by 5 bases, with 8 bases between. Germline V gene lookup returns CDR1 SNHLY and CDR2 FYNNEI. The CDR3 covers 13 residues. CDR3 amino acids: CASSDNRDQPQHF. CDR3 DNA: TGTGCCAGCAGTGATAACAGGGATCAGCCCCAGCATTTT.

CDR3 sequence reads: CAWRGTGSDTIYF. The CDR3 DNA is TGTGCCTGGAGAGGGACAGGGTCGGACACCATATATTTT. The chain has TRBV30 and TRBJ1-3; 9 nucleotides line up with TRBD1. This CDR3 is 13 amino acids long. Germline V lookup: CDR1 GTSNPN, CDR2 SVGIG (reference sequence). After removal of 3 bases from V and 8 bases from J, the junction contained 5 bases not matched to a gene. The full variable domain, its missing parts supplied by reference TRBV30 and TRBJ1-3, is SQTIHQWPATLVQPVGSPLSLECTVEGTSNPNLYWYRQAAGRGLQLLFYSVGIGQISSEVPQNLSASRPQDRQFILSSKKLLLSDSGFYLCAWRGTGSDTIYFGEGSWLTVV.